These T cell receptor beta chains were read from a single sample in a study of shared clonotypes between healthy human individuals. Here immunoSEQ multiplex PCR was the method, and the copy in TCRdb shows in-frame clones only, minus some. The table lists 1.5 million to 1.9 million clones, nearly 99% of them singletons, with around 0.47% in the top ten. The sequencing input was naive CD4+ T cells sorted from blood. Every receptor here comes from a man aged 25-45 years in good health. CDR3s include the opening cysteine and the closing phenylalanine or tryptophan. D genes are given only for firm matches. Clone sizes are given selectively: once, few, many, or a class where the clone is expanded.

d_call j_call clone_size v_call cdr3_aa cdr3_nt
. TRBJ2-5 . TRBV5-4 CASSLGVETQYF TGTGCCAGCAGCTTGGGCGTGGAGACCCAGTACTTC
. TRBJ1-5 . TRBV2 CASSEGLRQASRPQHF TGTGCCAGCAGTGAGGGGCTACGACAGGCTTCTCGGCCCCAGCATTTT
. TRBJ2-2 . TRBV6-5 CASSKLGGAGELFF TGTGCCAGCAGTAAACTAGGGGGAGCCGGGGAGCTGTTTTTT
TRBD1 TRBJ2-3 . TRBV7-2 CASSARTGSDTQYF TGTGCCAGCAGCGCCCGGACAGGCTCAGATACGCAGTATTTT
TRBD2 TRBJ2-5 . TRBV5-1 CASSLSGTSGETQYF TGCGCCAGCAGCCTATCCGGGACTAGCGGAGAGACCCAGTACTTC
. TRBJ2-2 . TRBV12-5 CASGRGPGELFF TGTGCTAGTGGCCGGGGGCCCGGGGAGCTGTTTTTT
TRBD2 TRBJ2-5 . TRBV28 CASSAQGLAFYF TGTGCCAGCAGTGCACAGGGACTAGCGTTTTACTTC
. TRBJ2-5 . TRBV2 CASSVVEGAETQYF TGTGCCAGCAGTGTGGTAGAGGGAGCTGAGACCCAGTACTTC
TRBD2 TRBJ2-7 . TRBV10-3 CAIKAGGPEQYEQYF TGTGCCATCAAAGCGGGAGGGCCGGAACAATACGAGCAGTACTTC
TRBD1 TRBJ1-3 . TRBV6-1 CASKTAGGYGNTIYF TGTGCCAGCAAAACCGCAGGGGGGTATGGAAACACCATATATTTT
. TRBJ2-7 . TRBV6-5 CASSYNRLDSYEQYF TGTGCCAGCAGTTACAACCGGCTAGACTCCTACGAGCAGTACTTC
. TRBJ2-7 . TRBV5-1 CASSLDVQDEQYF TGCGCCAGCAGCTTGGATGTCCAGGACGAGCAGTACTTC
. TRBJ1-1 . TRBV5-1 CASSLAGNPTEAFF TGCGCCAGCAGCTTGGCCGGGAATCCCACTGAAGCTTTCTTT
. TRBJ2-2 . TRBV9 CASSFGHMNTGELFF TGTGCCAGCAGCTTCGGACATATGAACACCGGGGAGCTGTTTTTT
TRBD2 TRBJ2-5 . TRBV29-1 CSVEGPTSGVQETQYF TGCAGCGTTGAAGGACCGACTAGCGGGGTTCAAGAGACCCAGTACTTC
. TRBJ1-1 . TRBV28 CASSGDLVGPTEAFF TGTGCCAGCAGTGGAGACCTGGTAGGCCCGACTGAAGCTTTCTTT
TRBD1 TRBJ2-2 . TRBV28 CASSLTGANTGELFF TGTGCCAGCAGCCTGACAGGGGCGAACACCGGGGAGCTGTTTTTT
. TRBJ1-2 . TRBV14 CASSQEQARAGGYTF TGTGCCAGCAGCCAGGAGCAGGCGCGGGCGGGTGGCTACACCTTC
. TRBJ1-2 . TRBV6-1 CASSLTGADNYGYTF TGTGCCAGCAGCCTGACAGGCGCCGATAACTATGGCTACACCTTC
TRBD2 TRBJ2-7 . TRBV5-1 CASSSREFSYEQYF TGCGCCAGCAGCTCGCGGGAGTTCTCCTACGAGCAGTACTTC
. TRBJ2-1 . TRBV28 CASKGQLYNEQFF TGTGCCAGCAAAGGACAGCTGTACAATGAGCAGTTCTTC
TRBD1 TRBJ2-1 . TRBV29-1 CSGDRGIPYNEQFF TGCAGCGGGGACAGGGGGATTCCCTACAATGAGCAGTTCTTC
. TRBJ2-7 . TRBV28 CASSLPGYEQYF TGTGCCAGCAGTTTACCAGGCTACGAGCAGTACTTC
TRBD2 TRBJ2-7 once TRBV5-4 CASSLGLAPYEQYF TGTGCCAGCAGCTTGGGACTAGCGCCCTACGAGCAGTACTTC
. TRBJ2-3 . TRBV11-2 CASSSHGRTDTQYF TGTGCCAGCAGCTCCCACGGGCGGACAGATACGCAGTATTTT
. TRBJ1-5 . TRBV6-5 CASSYMSGNQPQHF TGTGCCAGCAGTTACATGAGCGGCAATCAGCCCCAGCATTTT
TRBD1 TRBJ2-7 . TRBV10-3 CAISAGTGSYEQYF TGTGCCATCAGTGCCGGGACAGGGTCCTACGAGCAGTACTTC
TRBD1 TRBJ1-1 . TRBV11-3 CASSQTGVLGAEAFF TGTGCCAGCAGCCAGACAGGGGTTCTTGGCGCTGAAGCTTTCTTT